Listed below are T cell receptor beta chains from one sample, sequenced in a study of blood T cell repertoires in COVID-19. Produced via immunoSEQ multiplex PCR; TCRdb's table is partial and in-frame only. The sample has 150,000 to 200,000 clones; about 86% are singletons. Sequences were obtained from peripheral blood. The source of these receptors is a woman in her fifties or sixties with COVID-19, enrolled during active disease. Each CDR3 is given with its conserved first and last residue. The D gene is left open where the match is weak. The size entry is marked missing in some rows and otherwise reads once, few, many or a size class.

V gene	clone size	D gene	J gene	CDR3 protein	CDR3 DNA
TRBV5-1	NA	NA	TRBJ2-7	CASSLPSDHEQYF	TGCGCCAGCAGCTTGCCTAGCGATCACGAGCAGTACTTC
TRBV6-6	NA	NA	TRBJ2-1	CASTFRGSDNEQFF	TGTGCCAGCACGTTCCGAGGGTCCGACAATGAGCAGTTCTTC
TRBV12-3/TRBV12-4	NA	NA	TRBJ2-7	CASTRRVLYEQYF	TGTGCCAGCACCCGCAGGGTTCTCTACGAGCAGTACTTC
TRBV6-6	NA	TRBD1	TRBJ1-6	CASTPSGTDNSPLHF	TGTGCCAGCACCCCATCCGGGACAGATAATTCACCCCTCCACTTT
TRBV2	NA	TRBD1	TRBJ1-1	CASTLIQGGATEAFF	TGTGCCAGCACGTTAATACAGGGGGGGGCAACTGAAGCTTTCTTT
TRBV6-5	once	TRBD1	TRBJ1-3	CASSYRDRGSGNTIYF	TGTGCCAGCAGTTACCGGGACAGGGGTTCTGGAAACACCATATATTTT
TRBV30	NA	NA	TRBJ1-2	CAWSKNTNYGYTF	TGTGCCTGGAGTAAAAATACTAACTATGGCTACACCTTC
TRBV29-1	NA	TRBD1	TRBJ1-5	CSVGGQGINQPQHF	TGCAGCGTGGGGGGACAGGGGATTAATCAGCCCCAGCATTTT
TRBV29-1	NA	TRBD2	TRBJ2-5	CSGRLAGETQYF	TGCAGCGGCCGTCTAGCGGGCGAGACCCAGTACTTC
TRBV27	NA	NA	TRBJ2-3	CASSLRDSRDTQYF	TGTGCCAGCAGTTTGCGGGACAGCAGAGATACGCAGTATTTT
TRBV28	NA	TRBD1	TRBJ2-7	CASSSPFRQGYEQYF	TGTGCCAGCAGTTCCCCCTTTAGACAGGGCTACGAGCAGTACTTC
TRBV19	few	TRBD1	TRBJ1-4	CASSNTGGGVATNEKLFF	TGTGCCAGTAGTAATACAGGGGGCGGGGTTGCAACTAATGAAAAACTGTTTTTT
TRBV5-1	NA	TRBD2	TRBJ2-3	CASSRAGEGDTQYF	TGCGCCAGCAGTCGAGCGGGAGAGGGAGATACGCAGTATTTT
TRBV11-2	once	TRBD2	TRBJ2-3	CASSARLALSSDTQYF	TGTGCCAGCAGCGCACGACTAGCGTTGAGTTCAGATACGCAGTATTTT
TRBV7-2	NA	NA	TRBJ2-7	CASSLVRGGEQYF	TGTGCCAGCAGCTTAGTTAGGGGAGGTGAGCAGTACTTC
TRBV6-1	once	NA	TRBJ1-4	CASSESPRGKLFF	TGTGCCAGCAGTGAATCCCCCAGGGGAAAACTGTTTTTT
TRBV4-3	NA	NA	TRBJ1-1	CASSQDEGGTNTEAFF	TGCGCCAGCAGCCAAGATGAGGGGGGGACGAACACTGAAGCTTTCTTT
TRBV11-3	NA	NA	TRBJ2-1	CASSSSGSVNNEQFF	TGTGCCAGCAGCTCCTCGGGAAGCGTCAACAATGAGCAGTTCTTC
TRBV7-8	NA	NA	TRBJ2-7	CASSTNRDEQYF	TGTGCCAGCAGCACCAACAGGGACGAGCAGTACTTC
TRBV6-4	NA	TRBD2	TRBJ2-2	CASSDSPGLAGGNGGELFF	TGTGCCAGCAGTGACTCCCCGGGACTAGCGGGAGGAAACGGCGGGGAGCTGTTTTTT
TRBV21-1	NA	NA	TRBJ1-1	CASSIPGQGSTNTEAFF	TGTGCCAGCAGCATCCCGGGACAGGGATCAACGAACACTGAAGCTTTCTTT
TRBV5-6	NA	TRBD1	TRBJ1-2	CASSRPGTGGLGFGYTF	TGTGCCAGCAGCCGTCCCGGGACAGGGGGCCTGGGGTTTGGCTACACCTTC
TRBV30	NA	NA	TRBJ1-4	CAWRSDDNEKLFF	TGTGCCTGGAGGAGCGACGATAATGAAAAACTGTTTTTT
TRBV9	NA	TRBD1	TRBJ2-5	CASSVGSRGSEQTQYF	TGTGCCAGCAGCGTCGGTTCCAGGGGGTCTGAACAGACCCAGTACTTC
TRBV7-8	NA	TRBD2	TRBJ2-7	CASSPKSAGGGEQYF	TGTGCCAGCAGCCCAAAATCAGCGGGAGGGGGCGAGCAGTACTTC
TRBV5-1	NA	TRBD2	TRBJ2-3	CASSLGLASTDTQYF	TGCGCCAGCAGCTTGGGACTAGCGAGCACAGATACGCAGTATTTT
TRBV2	NA	NA	TRBJ1-4	CASRLWGGSEKLFF	TGTGCCAGCAGGCTCTGGGGCGGTAGTGAAAAACTGTTTTTT
TRBV7-2	NA	NA	TRBJ2-2	CASSLVGFAGELFF	TGTGCCAGCAGCTTAGTCGGGTTCGCCGGGGAGCTGTTTTTT